This T cell receptor (beta chain) was sequenced for a study of blood T cell repertoires in COVID-19. Looking at the study overall: Researchers got acute and convalescent COVID-19 samples from the United States, Italy and Spain. Sources were T cells, B-cell-depleted T cells, or PBMCs; the material itself was cDNA or gDNA.

In the original workflow: Amplifying reference gene primers gave estimates of nucleated cell counts. The assay was immunoSEQ multiplex PCR, and TCRdb's table has in-frame clones only and misses some. V and J calls and clone size are given by that table; D and trimming were obtained from the DNA. The profile covers 55,000 to 80,000 clones, with 74% appearing a single time and 28% taken by the ten largest. This CDR3 is 15 amino acids long. Trimming removed 10 bases from V and 0 bases from J, with 18 bases in between. CDR1 and CDR2 from the germline V gene are MNHEY and SVGAGI. This clone showed up just a few times.

The specimen sequenced was peripheral blood. This chain uses TRBV6-5 with TRBJ1-2, with D possibly matching TRBD1 (6 bases). The sequence derives from a woman of 80 years or more with acute or convalescent COVID-19. CDR3 sequence (DNA): TGTGCCACCCGCGAGGGGGGGGGCTCTAACTATGGCTACACCTTC. Its protein product is CATREGGGSNYGYTF.